This TCR beta chain was captured in a study of beta chain features in type 1 diabetes. Study-level results: Shorter TCRB CDR3s, moderately but significantly so, were found in Type 1 diabetes patients in all four CD4+ subsets.

Purities in excess of 98% were seen in all sorted populations. The CDR3 spans 19 residues. With V trimmed by 4 bases and J by 2 bases, 14 bases remained unmatched. The germline V gene encodes CDR1 SGHRS and CDR2 YFSETQ. The table lists this clone with a few counts. The target antigen is unknown. Expressed TCRB transcripts were sequenced because the isolated RNA had all been reverse transcribed beforehand. Profiled with immunoSEQ multiplex PCR; TCRdb holds only in-frame clones, not every one. The repertoire holds 280,000 or so clones, with 15% as singletons. Sequenced material: naive CD4+ T cells from blood. This chain connects TRBV5-1 to TRBJ2-1; 11 bases agree with TRBD2. The receptor's source is a man younger than 30 with type 1 diabetes. The CDR3 spells CASSQKPIIAGGPYNEQFF. CDR3 sequence (DNA): TGCGCCAGCAGCCAAAAACCGATTATAGCGGGAGGGCCCTACAATGAGCAGTTCTTC. Variable domain in full (rest from reference TRBV5-1 and TRBJ2-1): KAGVTQTPRYLIKTRGQQVTLSCSPISGHRSVSWYQQTPGQGLQFLFEYFSETQRNKGNFPGRFSGRQFSNSRSEMNVSTLELGDSALYLCASSQKPIIAGGPYNEQFFGPGTRLTVL.